This T cell receptor beta chain emerged from a study of blood T cells in healthy people across ages. This clonotype was detected a few times. This CDR3 is 15 amino acids long. Germline V gene lookup returns CDR1 SGDLS and CDR2 YYNGEE. Between the trimmed V and J ends, which lost 3 bases and 4 bases, there was a span of 17 bases. The authors ran a second PCR of 7 to 11 cycles using a sample-barcoded 5' primer and a J-beta primer mix. Each cDNA molecule, via a template-switch adaptor with 12 random nucleotides, was tagged. TCRdb re-called the 5' RACE reads through MiXCR, storing one row per CDR3 protein. This table has some 1.5 million distinct CDR3 sequences, less than 45% appearing once.

Sequencing was performed on blood. The clonotype comes from a woman aged 18-35 years in good health. V and J are TRBV9 and TRBJ2-7; unclear D gene. CDR3 sequence reads: CASSAGPSLEYEQYF. In nucleotides, the CDR3 is TGTGCCAGCAGCGCCGGCCCAAGCCTCGAATACGAGCAGTACTTC.